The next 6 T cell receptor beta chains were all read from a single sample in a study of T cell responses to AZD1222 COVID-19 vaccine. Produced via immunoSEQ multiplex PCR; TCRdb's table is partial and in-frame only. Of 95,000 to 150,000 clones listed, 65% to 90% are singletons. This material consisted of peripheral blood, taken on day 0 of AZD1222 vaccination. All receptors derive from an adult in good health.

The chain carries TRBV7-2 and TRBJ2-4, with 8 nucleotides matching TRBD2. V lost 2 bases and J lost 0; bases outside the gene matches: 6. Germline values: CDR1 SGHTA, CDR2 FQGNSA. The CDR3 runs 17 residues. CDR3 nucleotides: TGTGCCAGCAGCTTAACGGGGGGGACGGCAGCCAAAAACATTCAGTACTTC. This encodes CASSLTGGTAAKNIQYF.

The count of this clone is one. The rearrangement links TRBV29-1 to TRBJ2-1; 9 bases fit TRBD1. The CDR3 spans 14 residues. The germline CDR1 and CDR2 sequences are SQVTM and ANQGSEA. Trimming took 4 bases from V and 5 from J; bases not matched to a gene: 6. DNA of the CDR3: TGCAGCGTTGCCCGACAGGGGGGTGACAATGAGCAGTTCTTC. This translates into CSVARQGGDNEQFF.

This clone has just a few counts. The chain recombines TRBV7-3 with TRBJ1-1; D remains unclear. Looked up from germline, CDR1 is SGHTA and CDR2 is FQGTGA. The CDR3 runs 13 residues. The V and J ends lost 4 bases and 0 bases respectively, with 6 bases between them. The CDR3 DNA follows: TGTGCCAGCAGCTCTAATCTGAACACTGAAGCTTTCTTT. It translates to CASSSNLNTEAFF.

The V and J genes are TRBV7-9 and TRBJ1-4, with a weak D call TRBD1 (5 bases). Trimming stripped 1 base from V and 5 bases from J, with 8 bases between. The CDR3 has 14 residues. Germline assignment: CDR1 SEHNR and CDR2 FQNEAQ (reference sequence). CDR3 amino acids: CASSLGQGNEKLFF. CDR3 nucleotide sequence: TGTGCCAGCAGCTTAGGGCAGGGAAATGAAAAACTGTTTTTT.

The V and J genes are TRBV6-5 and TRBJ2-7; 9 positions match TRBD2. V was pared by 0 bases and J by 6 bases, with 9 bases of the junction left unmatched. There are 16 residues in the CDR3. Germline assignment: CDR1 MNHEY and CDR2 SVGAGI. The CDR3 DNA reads TGTGCCAGCAGTTACTCTGTCCAGCGGGGGGTAAGCGAGCAGTACTTC. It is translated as CASSYSVQRGVSEQYF.

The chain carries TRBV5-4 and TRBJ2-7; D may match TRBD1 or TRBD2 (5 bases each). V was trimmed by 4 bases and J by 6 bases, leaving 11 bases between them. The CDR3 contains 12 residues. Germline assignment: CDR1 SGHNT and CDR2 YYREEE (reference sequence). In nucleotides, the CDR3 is TGTGCCAGCAGCCGGGACCGGGGCGAGCAGTACTTC. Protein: CASSRDRGEQYF.